The present TCR beta chain was sequenced within a study of pediatric ulcerative colitis. Sequencing was at survey level. Data came from immunoSEQ multiplex PCR; TCRdb stores just in-frame clones and leaves some out. The data hold over 45,000 clones, with roughly 79% observed a single time. Trimming left V 5 bases short and J 2 bases short, with 10 bases between. Germline CDR1 is SGHVS and CDR2 is FQNEAQ. This CDR3 contains 14 residues. One to two pinch biopsies were taken from the rectum during colonoscopy. The source is a girl aged 5 to 17 with moderate ulcerative colitis. The chain is built from TRBV7-8 and TRBJ1-5; D is unclear. Input material: gut tissue. CDR3 coding DNA: TGTGCCAGCAGCCTAAGGGTGGGCAATCAGCCCCAGCATTTT. Its protein is CASSLRVGNQPQHF.